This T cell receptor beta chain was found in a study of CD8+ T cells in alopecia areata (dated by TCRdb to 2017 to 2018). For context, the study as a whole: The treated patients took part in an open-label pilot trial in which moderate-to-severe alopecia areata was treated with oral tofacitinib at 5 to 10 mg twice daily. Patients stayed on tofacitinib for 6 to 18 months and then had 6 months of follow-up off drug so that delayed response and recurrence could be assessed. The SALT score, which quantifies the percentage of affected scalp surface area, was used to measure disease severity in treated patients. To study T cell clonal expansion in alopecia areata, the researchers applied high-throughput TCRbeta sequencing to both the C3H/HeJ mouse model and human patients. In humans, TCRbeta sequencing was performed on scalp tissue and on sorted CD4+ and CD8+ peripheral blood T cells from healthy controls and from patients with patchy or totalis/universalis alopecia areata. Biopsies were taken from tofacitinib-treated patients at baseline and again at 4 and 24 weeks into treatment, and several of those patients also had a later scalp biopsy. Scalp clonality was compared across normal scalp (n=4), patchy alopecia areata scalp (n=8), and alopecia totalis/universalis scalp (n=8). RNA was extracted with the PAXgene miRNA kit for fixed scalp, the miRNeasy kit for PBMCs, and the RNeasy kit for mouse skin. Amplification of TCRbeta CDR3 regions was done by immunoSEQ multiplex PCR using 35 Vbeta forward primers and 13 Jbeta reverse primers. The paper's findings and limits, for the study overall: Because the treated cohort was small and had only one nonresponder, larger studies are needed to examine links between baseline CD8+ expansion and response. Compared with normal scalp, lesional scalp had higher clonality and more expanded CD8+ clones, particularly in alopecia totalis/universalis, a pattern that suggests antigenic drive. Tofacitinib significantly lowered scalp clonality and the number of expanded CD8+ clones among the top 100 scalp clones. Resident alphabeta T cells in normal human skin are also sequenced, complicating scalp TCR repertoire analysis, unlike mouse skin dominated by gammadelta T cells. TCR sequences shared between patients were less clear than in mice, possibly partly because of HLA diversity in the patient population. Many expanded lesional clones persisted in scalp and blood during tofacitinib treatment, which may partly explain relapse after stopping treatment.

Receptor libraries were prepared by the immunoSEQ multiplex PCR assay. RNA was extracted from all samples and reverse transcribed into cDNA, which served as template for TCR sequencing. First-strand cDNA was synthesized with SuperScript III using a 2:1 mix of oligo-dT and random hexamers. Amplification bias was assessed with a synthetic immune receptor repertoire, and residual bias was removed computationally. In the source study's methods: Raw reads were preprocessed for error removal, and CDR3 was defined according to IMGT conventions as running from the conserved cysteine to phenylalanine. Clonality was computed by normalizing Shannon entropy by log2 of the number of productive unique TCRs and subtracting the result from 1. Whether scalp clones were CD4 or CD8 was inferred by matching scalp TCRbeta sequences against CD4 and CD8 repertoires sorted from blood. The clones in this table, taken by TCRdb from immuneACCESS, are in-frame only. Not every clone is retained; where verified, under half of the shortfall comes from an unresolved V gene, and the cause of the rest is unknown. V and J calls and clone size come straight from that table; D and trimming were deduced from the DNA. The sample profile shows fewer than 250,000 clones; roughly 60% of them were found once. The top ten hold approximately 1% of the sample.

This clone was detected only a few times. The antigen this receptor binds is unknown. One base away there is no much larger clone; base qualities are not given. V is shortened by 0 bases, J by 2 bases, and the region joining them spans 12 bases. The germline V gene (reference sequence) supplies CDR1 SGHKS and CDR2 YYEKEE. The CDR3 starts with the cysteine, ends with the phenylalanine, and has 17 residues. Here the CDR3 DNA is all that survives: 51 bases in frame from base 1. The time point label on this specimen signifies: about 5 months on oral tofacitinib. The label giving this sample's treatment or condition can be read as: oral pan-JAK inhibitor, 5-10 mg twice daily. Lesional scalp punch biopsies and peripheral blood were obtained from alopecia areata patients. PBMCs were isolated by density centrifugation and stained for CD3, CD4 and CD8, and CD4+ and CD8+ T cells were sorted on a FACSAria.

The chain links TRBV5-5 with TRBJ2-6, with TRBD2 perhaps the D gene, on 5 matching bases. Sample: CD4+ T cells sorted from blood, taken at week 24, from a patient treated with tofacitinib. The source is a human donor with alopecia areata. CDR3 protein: CASSLVAGGPGANVLTF. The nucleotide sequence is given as TGTGCCAGCAGCTTGGTCGCAGGAGGTCCTGGGGCCAACGTCCTGACTTTC.